This is a list of T cell receptor beta chains from one sample in a study of technical replicates of blood from a few donors. Profiled with immunoSEQ multiplex PCR; TCRdb holds only in-frame clones, not every one. The sample has about 70,000 clones, 95% to 98% seen once. The sample consisted of T cells isolated from PBMCs. The receptors come from a human donor in good health. CDR3s include the opening cysteine and the closing phenylalanine or tryptophan. D genes are given only for firm matches. The listing skips clone size in some rows; elsewhere it reads once, few, many or a size class.

d_call	v_call	clone_size	j_call	cdr3_nt	cdr3_aa
NA	TRBV4-2	NA	TRBJ2-7	TGTGCCAGCAGCCTTAGCAAGGTATCGGCCTACGAGCAGTACTTC	CASSLSKVSAYEQYF
TRBD2	TRBV15	NA	TRBJ2-5	TGTGCCACCAGCAGATACGCTGGGGGGGGAGTGGTCGAGACCCAGTACTTC	CATSRYAGGGVVETQYF
TRBD2	TRBV28	NA	TRBJ2-3	TGTGCCAGCAGTTTATACGTAGCGGGAGGAGATACGCAGTATTTT	CASSLYVAGGDTQYF
TRBD1	TRBV29-1	NA	TRBJ1-1	TGCAGCGTGACAGGGGGCTCCAGCACTGAAGCTTTCTTT	CSVTGGSSTEAFF
TRBD1	TRBV5-4	NA	TRBJ2-2	TGTGCCAGCAGCCGACAGGGGGCCCACGGGGAGCTGTTTTTT	CASSRQGAHGELFF
TRBD1	TRBV28	NA	TRBJ2-3	TGTGCCAGCCGGGACAGCCCTACAGATACGCAGTATTTT	CASRDSPTDTQYF
NA	TRBV4-1	NA	TRBJ2-1	TGCGCCAGCAGCGAAGGACAGTCACCCCCTGGCAATGAGCAGTTCTTC	CASSEGQSPPGNEQFF
TRBD2	TRBV15	NA	TRBJ2-7	TGTGCCACCAGCCTAGCGGGGCGATCCTACGAGCAGTACTTC	CATSLAGRSYEQYF
NA	TRBV9	few	TRBJ1-1	TGTGCCAGCAGCCCCCGATCAGGGGTTCGGACTGAAGCTTTCTTT	CASSPRSGVRTEAFF
TRBD2	TRBV7-2	NA	TRBJ2-7	TGTGCCAGCAGCTACAGCGGGAGTTCCTACGAGCAGTACTTC	CASSYSGSSYEQYF
TRBD1	TRBV11-3	NA	TRBJ2-7	TGTGCCAGCAGCCGGACCAGGACAGGGGATTACGAGCAGTACTTC	CASSRTRTGDYEQYF
NA	TRBV19	NA	TRBJ1-2	TGTGCCAGTAGCCTCAGTTTCTATGGCTACACCTTC	CASSLSFYGYTF
NA	TRBV27	NA	TRBJ1-1	TGTGCCAGCACCTCTGACAGAAGGGGCGAAGCTTTCTTT	CASTSDRRGEAFF
NA	TRBV27	NA	TRBJ2-3	TGTGCCAGCAGTTTACAGGCAACAGATACGCAGTATTTT	CASSLQATDTQYF
TRBD1	TRBV19	NA	TRBJ2-3	TGTGCCAGTAGTAAAGGGGGCTATGGCACAGATACGCAGTATTTT	CASSKGGYGTDTQYF
TRBD1	TRBV30	NA	TRBJ1-6	TGTGCCATAGACAGGGGCATGGAGTCACCCCTCCACTTT	CAIDRGMESPLHF
TRBD2	TRBV19	NA	TRBJ2-7	TGTGCCAGTAGTATCGACGGGAGGGCCCGCGAGCAGTACTTC	CASSIDGRAREQYF
NA	TRBV28	NA	TRBJ2-7	TGTGCCAGCAGTCTAAATTTCAACCGGGATTCAGCCTACGAGCAGTACTTC	CASSLNFNRDSAYEQYF
NA	TRBV7-2	NA	TRBJ2-5	TGTGCCAGCAGCTTACGAGGCGAGACCCAGTACTTC	CASSLRGETQYF
TRBD1	TRBV9	NA	TRBJ2-2	TGTGCCAGCAGCCCAAGGACAGGGGGCGCGAACACCGGGGAGCTGTTTTTT	CASSPRTGGANTGELFF